This TCR beta chain was sequenced for a study of blood T cell repertoires in COVID-19. Turning to the study itself: The origin of the acute and convalescent COVID-19 samples was the United States, Italy and Spain. The cDNA or gDNA used as material had been derived from T cells, B-cell-depleted T cells, or PBMCs.

In the original analysis: Cell counts per sample came from amplifying reference gene primers. This table comes from immunoSEQ multiplex PCR, and its TCRdb copy is limited to in-frame clones, with some not included. From that table come the V and J calls and clone size; the DNA was used to work out D and trimming. The sample comprises under 200,000 clones, roughly 90% of which are singletons, and less than 2.5% rests with the top ten. The CDR3 is 13 residues long. Germline CDR1 GTSNPN, CDR2 SVGIG (reference sequence). V dropped 0 bases and J dropped 7; count of bases not matched to a gene: 1. Source material: peripheral blood. This receptor was obtained from a man in his late teens or twenties with acute or convalescent COVID-19. This chain connects TRBV30 to TRBJ1-2; 11 bases agree with TRBD1. Written as DNA, the CDR3 is TGTGCCTGGAGTGTCGGGACAGGGGGTGGCTACACCTTC. It codes for CAWSVGTGGGYTF.